The rows below give T cell receptor beta chains drawn from one sample of a study of cytomegalovirus exposure and HLA in healthy donors. Using immunoSEQ multiplex PCR, the repertoire was profiled, and TCRdb retains in-frame clones only, with some absent. The profile shows about 97,000 clones, 81% of them singletons. What was sequenced was PBMCs. The receptors stem from a man aged 40-49 years in good health and CMV-seropositive. Each CDR3 is given with its conserved first and last residue. D genes are given only for firm matches. Expanded clones are given a class, and other clones once, few, many or no size at all.

>TRBD2|TRBJ2-7|15|.|TRBV5-1
TGCGCCAGCAGCTTGCGCAGCGGGGGGGCCCAGGAGCAGTACTTC
CASSLRSGGAQEQYF
>TRBD2|TRBJ2-3|15|.|TRBV28
TGTGCCAGCAGTTCTCCTCCTAGCGGTACAGATACGCAGTATTTT
CASSSPPSGTDTQYF
>.|TRBJ2-2|13|once|TRBV6-5
TGTGCCAGCAGGGCACTAGGAACCGGGGAGCTGTTTTTT
CASRALGTGELFF
>TRBD2|TRBJ2-7|16|.|TRBV19
TGTGCCAGTAGTATAGGGTGGCGGGGGACCTCCTACGAGCAGTACTTC
CASSIGWRGTSYEQYF
>TRBD1|TRBJ2-7|13|few|TRBV6-1
TGTGCCAGCAGTGTGACAGGGACCTACGAGCAGTACTTC
CASSVTGTYEQYF
>TRBD2|TRBJ2-1|15|.|TRBV30
TGTGCCTGGGGACTAGCGGGAGGGAGATACAATGAGCAGTTCTTC
CAWGLAGGRYNEQFF
>TRBD1|TRBJ1-5|14|few|TRBV7-6
TGTGCCAGCAGCGACGGGACAGGGTTAATTCCCCAGCATTTT
CASSDGTGLIPQHF
>TRBD2|TRBJ2-3|16|.|TRBV4-2
TGTGCCAGCAGCCAATTAGCGGGAGGGTTCACAGATACGCAGTATTTT
CASSQLAGGFTDTQYF
>.|TRBJ2-1|17|.|TRBV14
TGTGCCAGCAGCCAAGATGGGTCCGGGACTCGAACGTATGAGCAGTTCTTC
CASSQDGSGTRTYEQFF
>TRBD1|TRBJ2-7|17|once|TRBV6-1
TGTGCCAGCAGTGAACTTTTAACCGGGACAGGGAACTACGAGCAGTACTTC
CASSELLTGTGNYEQYF
>.|TRBJ2-3|15|.|TRBV9
TGTGCCAGCAGCGTCAGACAGGAACTTACAGATACGCAGTATTTT
CASSVRQELTDTQYF
>TRBD2|TRBJ2-3|16|.|TRBV4-2
TGTGCCAGCAGCCAAGATTCCGGGGGGGGCACAGATACGCAGTATTTT
CASSQDSGGGTDTQYF
>TRBD1|TRBJ1-1|15|.|TRBV5-1
TGCGCCAGCACCTGGGGGGGACAGGATGACGCTGAAGCTTTCTTT
CASTWGGQDDAEAFF
>TRBD2|TRBJ2-2|16|.|TRBV5-1
TGCGCCAGCAGCTTGACTAGCGGGAGTGGAACCGGGGAGCTGTTTTTT
CASSLTSGSGTGELFF
>TRBD2|TRBJ2-1|17|.|TRBV7-8
TGTGCCAGCAGCTTAGAAGCGGGATCCCCCTCCTACAATGAGCAGTTCTTC
CASSLEAGSPSYNEQFF
>.|TRBJ1-1|14|.|TRBV5-1
TGCGCCAGCAGCTTGTTGTATGGAGACACTGAAGCTTTCTTT
CASSLLYGDTEAFF
>TRBD1|TRBJ1-1|16|.|TRBV6-6
TGTGCCAGCTCGCGGCCCACAGGGGGCAAAAACACTGAAGCTTTCTTT
CASSRPTGGKNTEAFF
>TRBD1|TRBJ1-1|14|.|TRBV28
TGTGCCAGCAGTTCCCTTTACAGGGGATCTGAAGCTTTCTTT
CASSSLYRGSEAFF
>TRBD1|TRBJ1-2|17|.|TRBV4-1
TGCGCCAGCAGCCAAGCCCACAGTGGGACAGGAACCTATGGCTACACCTTC
CASSQAHSGTGTYGYTF
>TRBD1|TRBJ1-6|14|once|TRBV30
TGTGCCTGGAGGGGGACAGGGCGGAATTCACCCCTCCACTTT
CAWRGTGRNSPLHF
>TRBD1|TRBJ1-2|15|.|TRBV7-8
TGTGCCAGCAGCCTAACCGACAGGGGGGCCTATGGCTACACCTTC
CASSLTDRGAYGYTF
>.|TRBJ2-1|13|.|TRBV2
TGTGCCAGCCGGGGGACGGGTAGCAATGAGCAGTTCTTC
CASRGTGSNEQFF
>.|TRBJ1-5|13|.|TRBV29-1
TGCAGCGTGGGGGGGTATAGCAATCAGCCCCAGCATTTT
CSVGGYSNQPQHF
>.|TRBJ1-1|12|.|TRBV29-1
TGCAGCGTTGAAGGCAGGGTAGCTGAAGCTTTCTTT
CSVEGRVAEAFF
>.|TRBJ1-1|13|.|TRBV6-5
TGTGCCAGCAGACGCTTCCGGGACACTGAAGCTTTCTTT
CASRRFRDTEAFF
>.|TRBJ2-7|12|.|TRBV19
TGTGCCAGTAGTATTTTGAGAGGCGAGCAGTACTTC
CASSILRGEQYF
>.|TRBJ1-4|13|few|TRBV5-1
TGCGCCAGCAGCTTGGTGGGCAGAGAAAAACTGTTTTTT
CASSLVGREKLFF
>.|TRBJ2-1|13|.|TRBV19
TGTGCCAGTAGTATCCTAGTACACAATGAGCAGTTCTTC
CASSILVHNEQFF
>TRBD2|TRBJ2-5|13|.|TRBV7-2
TGTGCCAGCAGCTTCCAGGGAGGGGAGACCCAGTACTTC
CASSFQGGETQYF
>TRBD2|TRBJ2-2|16|.|TRBV28
TGTGCCAGCAGTTTAGCCGGGACGGGAGGAACCGGGGAGCTGTTTTTT
CASSLAGTGGTGELFF
>.|TRBJ2-1|16|.|TRBV6-1
TGTGCCAGCAGTGAATCTCTTGTTGGGGGCCTAGGTGAGCAGTTCTTC
CASSESLVGGLGEQFF
>.|TRBJ1-3|13|few|TRBV5-6
TGTGCCAGCAGCCCACCCGGGGGAAACACCATATATTTT
CASSPPGGNTIYF
>.|TRBJ1-1|14|.|TRBV28
TGTGCCAGCAGTTTATTGGTGAGGGCGACTGAAGCTTTCTTT
CASSLLVRATEAFF
>TRBD1|TRBJ1-5|13|few|TRBV2
TGTGCCAGCAGAGGGACAGGGTATCAGCCCCAGCATTTT
CASRGTGYQPQHF
>.|TRBJ2-5|16|.|TRBV5-1
TGCGCCAGCAGCGGTGGACAGCCTAATCTTCAAGAGACCCAGTACTTC
CASSGGQPNLQETQYF
>TRBD2|TRBJ2-3|13|few|TRBV27
TGTGCCAGCAGGTTGCTAGCGGGAGATACGCAGTATTTT
CASRLLAGDTQYF
>.|TRBJ2-5|12|.|TRBV7-2
TGTGCCAGCAGCTTCAACCAAGAGACCCAGTACTTC
CASSFNQETQYF
>.|TRBJ2-1|12|.|TRBV25-1
TGTGCCAGCAGTCCTTGGGGCATTGAGCAGTTCTTC
CASSPWGIEQFF
>TRBD1|TRBJ1-5|15|.|TRBV27
TGTGCCAGCAGTTTTGCAGGACAGGGAAATCAGCCCCAGCATTTT
CASSFAGQGNQPQHF
>TRBD2|TRBJ2-3|15|.|TRBV5-1
TGCGCCAGCAGCTTGGGTAGCGGGAGAACAGATACGCAGTATTTT
CASSLGSGRTDTQYF